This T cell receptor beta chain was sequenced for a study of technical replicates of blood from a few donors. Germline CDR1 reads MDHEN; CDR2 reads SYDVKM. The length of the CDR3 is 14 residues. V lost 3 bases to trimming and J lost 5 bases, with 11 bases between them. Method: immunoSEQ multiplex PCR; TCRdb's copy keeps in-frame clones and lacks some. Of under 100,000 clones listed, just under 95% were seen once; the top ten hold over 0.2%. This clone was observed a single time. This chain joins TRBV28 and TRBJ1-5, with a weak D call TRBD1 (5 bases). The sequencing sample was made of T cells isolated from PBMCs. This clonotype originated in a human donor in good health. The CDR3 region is CASSFDRVDQPQHF. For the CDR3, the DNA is TGTGCCAGCAGTTTCGACAGAGTCGATCAGCCCCAGCATTTT. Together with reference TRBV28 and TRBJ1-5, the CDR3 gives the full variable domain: DVKVTQSSRYLVKRTGEKVFLECVQDMDHENMFWYRQDPGLGLRLIYFSYDVKMKEKGDIPEGYSVSREKKERFSLILESASTNQTSMYLCASSFDRVDQPQHFGDGTRLSIL.